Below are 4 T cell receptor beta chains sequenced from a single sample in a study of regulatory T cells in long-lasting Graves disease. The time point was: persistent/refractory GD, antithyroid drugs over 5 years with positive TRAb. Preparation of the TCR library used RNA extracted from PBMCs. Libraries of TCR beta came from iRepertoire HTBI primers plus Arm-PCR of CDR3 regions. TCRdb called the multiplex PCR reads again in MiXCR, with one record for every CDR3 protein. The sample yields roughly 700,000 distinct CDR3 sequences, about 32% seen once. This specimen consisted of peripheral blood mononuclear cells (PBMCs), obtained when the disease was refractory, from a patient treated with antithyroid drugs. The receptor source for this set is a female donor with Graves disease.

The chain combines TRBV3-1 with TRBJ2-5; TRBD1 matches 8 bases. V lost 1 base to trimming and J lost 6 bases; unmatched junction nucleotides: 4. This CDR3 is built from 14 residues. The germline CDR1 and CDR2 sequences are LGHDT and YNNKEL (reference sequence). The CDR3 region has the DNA TGTGCCAGCAGCCAAGCTGCCAGGGGGCAGACCCAGTACTTC. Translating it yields CASSQAARGQTQYF.

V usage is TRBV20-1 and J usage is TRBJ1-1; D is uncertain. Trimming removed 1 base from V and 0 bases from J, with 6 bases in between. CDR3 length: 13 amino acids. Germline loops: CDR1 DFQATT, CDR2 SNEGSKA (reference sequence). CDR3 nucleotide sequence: TGCAGTGCTAGAGGCAGTTTGAACACTGAAGCTTTCTTT. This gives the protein CSARGSLNTEAFF.

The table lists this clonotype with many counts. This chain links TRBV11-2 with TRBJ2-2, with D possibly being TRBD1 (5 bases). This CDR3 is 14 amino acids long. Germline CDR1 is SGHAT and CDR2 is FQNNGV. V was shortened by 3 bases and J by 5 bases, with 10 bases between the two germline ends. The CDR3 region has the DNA TGTGCCAGCAGCTTTAGATCAGGGACCGGGGAGCTGTTTTTT. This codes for CASSFRSGTGELFF.

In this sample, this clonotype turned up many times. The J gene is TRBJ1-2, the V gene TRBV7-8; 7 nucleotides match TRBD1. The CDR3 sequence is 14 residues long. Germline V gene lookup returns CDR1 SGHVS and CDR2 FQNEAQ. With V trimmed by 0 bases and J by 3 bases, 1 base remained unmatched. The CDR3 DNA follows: TGTGCCAGCAGCTTAGCAGACAGGGACTATGGCTACACCTTC. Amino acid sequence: CASSLADRDYGYTF.